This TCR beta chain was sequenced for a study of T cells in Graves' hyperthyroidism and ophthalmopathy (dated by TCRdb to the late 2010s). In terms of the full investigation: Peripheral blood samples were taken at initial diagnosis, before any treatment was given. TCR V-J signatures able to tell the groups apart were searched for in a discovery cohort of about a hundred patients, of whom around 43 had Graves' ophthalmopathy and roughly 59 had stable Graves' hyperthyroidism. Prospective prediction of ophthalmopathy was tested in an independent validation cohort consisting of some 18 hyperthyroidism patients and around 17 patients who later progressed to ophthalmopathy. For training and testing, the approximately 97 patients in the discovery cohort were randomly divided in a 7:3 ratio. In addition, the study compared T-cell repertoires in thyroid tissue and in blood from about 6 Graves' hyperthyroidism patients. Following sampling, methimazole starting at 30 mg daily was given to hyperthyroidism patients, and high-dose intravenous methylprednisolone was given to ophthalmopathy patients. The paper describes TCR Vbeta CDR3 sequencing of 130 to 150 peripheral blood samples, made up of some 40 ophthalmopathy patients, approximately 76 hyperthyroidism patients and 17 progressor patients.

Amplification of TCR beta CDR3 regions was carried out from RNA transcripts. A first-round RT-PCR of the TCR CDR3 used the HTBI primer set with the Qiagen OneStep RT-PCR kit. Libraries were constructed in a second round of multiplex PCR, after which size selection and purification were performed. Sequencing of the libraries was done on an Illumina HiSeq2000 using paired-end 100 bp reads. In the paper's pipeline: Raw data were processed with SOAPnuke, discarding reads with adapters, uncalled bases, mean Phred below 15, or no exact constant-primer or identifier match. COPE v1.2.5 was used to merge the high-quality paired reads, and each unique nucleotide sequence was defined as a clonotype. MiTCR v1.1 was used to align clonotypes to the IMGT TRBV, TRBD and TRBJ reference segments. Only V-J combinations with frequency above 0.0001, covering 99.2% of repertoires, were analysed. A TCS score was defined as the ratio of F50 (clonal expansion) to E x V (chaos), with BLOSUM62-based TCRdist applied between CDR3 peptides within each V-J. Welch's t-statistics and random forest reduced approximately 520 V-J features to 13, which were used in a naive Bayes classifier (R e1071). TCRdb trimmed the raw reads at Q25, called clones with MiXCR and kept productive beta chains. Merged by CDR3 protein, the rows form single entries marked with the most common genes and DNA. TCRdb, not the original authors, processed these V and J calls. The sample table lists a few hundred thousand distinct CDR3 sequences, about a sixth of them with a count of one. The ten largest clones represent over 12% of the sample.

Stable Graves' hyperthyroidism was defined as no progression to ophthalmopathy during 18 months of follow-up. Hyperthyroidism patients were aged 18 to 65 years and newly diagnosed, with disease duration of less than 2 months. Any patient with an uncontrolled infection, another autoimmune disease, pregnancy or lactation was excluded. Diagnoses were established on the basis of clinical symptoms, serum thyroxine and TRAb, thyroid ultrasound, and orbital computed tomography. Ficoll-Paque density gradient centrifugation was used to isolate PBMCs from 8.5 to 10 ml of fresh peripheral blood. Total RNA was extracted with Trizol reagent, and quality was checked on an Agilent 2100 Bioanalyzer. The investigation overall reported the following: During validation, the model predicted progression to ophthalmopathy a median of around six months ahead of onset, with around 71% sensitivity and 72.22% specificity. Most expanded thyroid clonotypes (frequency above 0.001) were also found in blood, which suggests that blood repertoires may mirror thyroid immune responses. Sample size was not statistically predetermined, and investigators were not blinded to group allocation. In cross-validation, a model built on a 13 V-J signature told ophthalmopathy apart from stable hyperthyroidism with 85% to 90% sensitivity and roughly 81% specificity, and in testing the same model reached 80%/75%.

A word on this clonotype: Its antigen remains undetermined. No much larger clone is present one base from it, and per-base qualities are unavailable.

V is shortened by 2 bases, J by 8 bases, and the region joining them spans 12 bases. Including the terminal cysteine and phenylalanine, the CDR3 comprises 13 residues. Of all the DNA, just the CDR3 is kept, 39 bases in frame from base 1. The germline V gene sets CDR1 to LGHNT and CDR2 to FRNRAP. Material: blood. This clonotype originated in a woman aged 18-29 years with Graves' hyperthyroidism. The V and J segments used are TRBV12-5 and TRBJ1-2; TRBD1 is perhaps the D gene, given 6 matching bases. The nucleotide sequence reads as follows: TGTGCTAGTGGTTTGTACAGGGAGGAAGGCTACACCTTC. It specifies CASGLYREEGYTF.